This passage covers 29 T cell receptor beta chains from one sample sequenced in a study of blood T cell repertoires in COVID-19. Sequenced by immunoSEQ multiplex PCR; TCRdb stores in-frame clones only, minus some. Here the sample spans roughly 100,000 clones, roughly 80% being singletons. Input material: peripheral blood. These receptors were collected from an older man with active or convalescent COVID-19.

This chain connects TRBV19 to TRBJ2-7; D possibly corresponds to TRBD2 (7 bases). The germline gives CDR1 LNHDA, CDR2 SQIVND (reference sequence). Trimming removed 5 bases from V and 5 bases from J, with 13 bases in between. There are 13 residues in the CDR3. CDR3 DNA: TGTGCCAGTAGTCGCGGGGGCAGGGACGAGCAGTACTTC. Translated: CASSRGGRDEQYF.

The chain joins TRBV12-3 or TRBV12-4 to TRBJ2-3; unclear D gene. V shed 6 bases and J shed 8 bases, with 12 bases lying between them. The CDR3 totals 12 residues. CDR3 DNA sequence: TGTGCCAGCAGCCCCCCTGGGCCTACGCAGTATTTT. Translated, it gives CASSPPGPTQYF.

This chain connects TRBV6-5 to TRBJ1-3; D is perhaps TRBD1 (6 bases). Deletions cut 4 bases from V and 0 bases from J, with 13 bases between. Germline V gene sequence: CDR1 MNHEY, CDR2 SVGAGI. The CDR3 spans 16 residues. CDR3 DNA sequence: TGTGCCAGCAGTTCGACAGGCGGTTACTCTGGAAACACCATATATTTT. This translates into CASSSTGGYSGNTIYF.

This clone has a single count. The gene calls are TRBV18 and TRBJ2-2; tentative D call: TRBD1 (5 bases). The CDR3 totals 13 residues. Germline CDR1 is KGHSH and CDR2 is LQKENI. The germline V and J ends were trimmed by 6 bases and 6 bases, with 11 bases remaining between them. CDR3: CASSPQGPGELFF. The DNA of the CDR3 is TGTGCCAGCTCGCCGCAGGGTCCCGGGGAGCTGTTTTTT.

V usage is TRBV2 and J usage is TRBJ2-7, with a weak D call TRBD2 (5 bases). V lost 0 bases and J 3 bases, leaving 15 bases between the germline ends. This CDR3 comprises 16 residues. Per the germline V gene, CDR1 is SNHLY and CDR2 is FYNNEI. The CDR3 protein is CASSEALREPYYEQYF. The CDR3 bases are TGTGCCAGCAGTGAAGCGCTTCGGGAACCGTACTACGAGCAGTACTTC.

This chain links TRBV2 with TRBJ2-7; 8 bases line up with TRBD1. The ends lost 5 bases at V and 2 bases at J; junction bases unmatched: 8. The CDR3 runs 15 residues. The germline CDR1 and CDR2 sequences are SNHLY and FYNNEI. CDR3 residues: CASSPTTGATYEQYF. The DNA for the CDR3 is TGTGCCAGCAGTCCGACGACAGGGGCCACCTACGAGCAGTACTTC.

This rearrangement joins TRBV18 to TRBJ2-6; 8 positions agree with TRBD1. In germline, CDR1 is KGHSH, CDR2 LQKENI. Trimming cost V 0 bases and J 3 bases; bases outside gene matches: 10. The CDR3 consists of 19 residues. The chain's CDR3 is CASSPPPGQAPFGANVLTF. The CDR3 bases are TGTGCCAGCTCACCACCGCCGGGACAGGCTCCCTTTGGGGCCAACGTCCTGACTTTC.

This clone occurred a few times. The chain combines TRBV6-6 with TRBJ2-7, with TRBD1 matching 9 bases. Germline CDR1 MNHNY, CDR2 SVGAGI (reference sequence). The length of the CDR3 is 15 residues. The CDR3 loop is CATRGLGQGSNEQYF. The CDR3 DNA reads as TGTGCGACGAGGGGTCTGGGACAGGGATCTAACGAGCAGTACTTC.

This clone was seen ten or more times. This chain links TRBV5-4 with TRBJ2-3; the match to TRBD1 covers 9 bases. The V gene end was trimmed by 4 bases and the J gene end by 6 bases; junction bases not matched to a gene: 3. Per germline, CDR1 SGHNT and CDR2 YYREEE (reference sequence). The CDR3 runs to 13 residues. CDR3 coding DNA: TGTGCCAGCAGCAGGGACAGGGCCGATACGCAGTATTTT. Amino acid sequence: CASSRDRADTQYF.

This clone has only a few counts. The chain uses TRBV7-2 and TRBJ1-1; 8 nucleotides line up with TRBD1. The CDR3 covers 15 residues. Germline CDR1 SGHTA, CDR2 FQGNSA. V lost 4 bases, J lost 6 bases, and 10 bases stayed unmatched. CDR3 nucleotide sequence: TGTGCCAGCAGCTCTCTGACAGGGGTGGTCTCTGAAGCTTTCTTT. Amino acids: CASSSLTGVVSEAFF.

This chain uses TRBV15 with TRBJ2-1, with D possibly TRBD2 on 6 matching bases. CDR1 is LNHNV and CDR2 is YYDKDF in the germline V gene (reference sequence). V lost 1 base and J lost 5, with 12 bases in between. CDR3 length: 15 amino acids. CDR3 sequence: CATSRGGDLDNEQFF. In DNA, the CDR3 is TGTGCCACCAGCAGAGGGGGGGACTTAGACAATGAGCAGTTCTTC.

This clone was observed a single time. This sequence joins TRBV6-2 or TRBV6-3 and TRBJ2-2; D is possibly TRBD2 (6 bases). V gave up 0 bases and J gave up 4 bases, with 12 bases separating them. Germline V lookup: CDR1 MNHEY, CDR2 SVGEGT. CDR3 length equals 16 residues. For the CDR3, the DNA is TGTGCCAGCAGTTACTCGGCAGCGGGCCCCACCGGGGAGCTGTTTTTT. This encodes CASSYSAAGPTGELFF.

This chain joins TRBV5-6 and TRBJ2-7, with TRBD1 matching over 9 bases. There are 15 residues in the CDR3. Per the germline V gene, CDR1 is SGHDT and CDR2 is YYEEEE. V was clipped by 7 bases and J by 0 bases; unmatched bases: 8. In DNA form, the CDR3 reads TGTGCCAGCGGCACCTCGGGACAGGGCTCCTACGAGCAGTACTTC. Its translation: CASGTSGQGSYEQYF.

This chain links TRBV11-2 with TRBJ2-7, with 8 bases that match TRBD1. CDR3 size: 13 residues. CDR1 is SGHAT and CDR2 is FQNNGV in the germline V gene. V shed 5 bases and J 4 bases; nucleotides not matched to a gene: 4. CDR3 DNA: TGTGCCAGCAGCGCGGACAGGGAGTACGAGCAGTACTTC. This translates into CASSADREYEQYF.

This chain uses TRBV19 with TRBJ2-7, with TRBD1 as a possible D gene (6 bases). Germline CDR1 and CDR2: LNHDA and SQIVND (reference sequence). CDR3 length: 14 residues. Trimming removed 5 bases from V and 1 base from J, with 12 bases in between. CDR3 in amino acids: CASSGVDSSYEQYF. CDR3 bases: TGTGCCAGTAGTGGGGTGGACAGTTCCTACGAGCAGTACTTC.

The V gene is TRBV9, the J gene TRBJ1-1; D not resolved. The CDR3 covers 13 residues. V lost 1 base to trimming and J lost 2 bases, with 6 bases between them. Germline V gene data show CDR1 as SGDLS and CDR2 as YYNGEE. As DNA, the CDR3 is TGTGCCAGCAGCGTAAACAGTAACACTGAAGCTTTCTTT. It translates to CASSVNSNTEAFF.

This chain joins TRBV25-1 and TRBJ1-3; D not certain. The V gene lost 3 bases and the J gene lost 2 bases, with 11 bases spanning the gap. Germline V gene data show CDR1 as MGHDK and CDR2 as SYGVNS. This CDR3 comprises 15 residues. CDR3 region: CASSEVGPAGNTIYF. CDR3 sequence (DNA): TGTGCCAGCAGTGAGGTGGGCCCAGCTGGAAACACCATATATTTT.

The chain has TRBV7-9 and TRBJ1-2; 8 bases are a match to TRBD1. J gave up 4 bases and V 1 base, and 5 bases lay outside the gene matches. CDR1 is SEHNR and CDR2 is FQNEAQ in the germline V gene (reference sequence). This CDR3 comprises 15 residues. In DNA form, the CDR3 reads TGTGCCAGCAGCTTAGGCACAGGGGGAGGCTATGGCTACACCTTC. This gives the protein CASSLGTGGGYGYTF.

The V gene is TRBV5-4, the J gene TRBJ2-7, with 7 nucleotides matching TRBD2. V trimming: 4 bases; J trimming: 5 bases; junction bases outside the gene matches: 6. The germline CDR1 and CDR2 sequences are SGHNT and YYREEE (reference sequence). The CDR3 is made up of 13 amino acids. Here the CDR3 reads CASSLIGLDEQYF. The CDR3 bases are TGTGCCAGCAGCCTCATTGGACTAGACGAGCAGTACTTC.

The chain carries TRBV7-3 and TRBJ1-1; D might be TRBD1 (5 bases). Germline CDR1 is SGHTA and CDR2 is FQGTGA. V gave up 5 bases and J gave up 5 bases, with 12 bases separating them. This CDR3 contains 13 residues. The DNA of the CDR3 is TGTGCCAGCAGCCCCCACGGGGGGACTGAAGCTTTCTTT. Translation: CASSPHGGTEAFF.

This rearrangement joins TRBV12-3 or TRBV12-4 to TRBJ2-7; tentative D call: TRBD2 (5 bases). The CDR3 totals 12 residues. With 9 bases removed from V and 1 base from J, the gap between germline ends came to 10 bases. CDR3 nucleotide sequence: TGTGCCAGTAGGCTAGCTTCCTACGAGCAGTACTTC. Protein: CASRLASYEQYF.

This clone is categorized as medium-sized (0.01 to 0.1%). The chain couples TRBV19 to TRBJ1-6, with D unresolved. V lost 4 bases, J lost 4 bases, and 8 bases lay in between. The germline CDR1 and CDR2 sequences are LNHDA and SQIVND (reference sequence). The CDR3 runs 14 residues. CDR3 protein: CASSNVQYNSPLHF. The CDR3, as DNA: TGTGCCAGTAGTAACGTCCAGTATAATTCACCCCTCCACTTT.

This chain joins TRBV12-5 and TRBJ2-1, with 8 bases identical to TRBD2. Germline CDR1 is LGHNT and CDR2 is FRNRAP. V lost 2 bases, J lost 14 bases, and 20 bases stayed unmatched. This CDR3 comprises 17 residues. The CDR3 spells CASGLPDWGGGPSEEFF. In DNA, the CDR3 is TGTGCTAGTGGTTTGCCGGATTGGGGCGGGGGGCCGTCAGAAGAGTTCTTC.

The rearrangement joins TRBV18 to TRBJ2-7, with D possibly matching TRBD2 (5 bases). Germline CDR1 is KGHSH and CDR2 is LQKENI. There are 12 residues in the CDR3. V lost 5 bases and J lost 6, with 11 bases in between. The CDR3 is CASSATRGEQYF. In DNA, the CDR3 is TGTGCCAGCTCAGCCACCCGGGGCGAGCAGTACTTC.

The V and J genes are TRBV10-2 and TRBJ2-3; TRBD2 matches at 12 bases. In germline, CDR1 is WSHSY, CDR2 SAAADI. The CDR3 runs 15 residues. The V segment lost 5 bases and the J segment 1 base; nucleotides outside the gene matches: 1. The CDR3 bases are TGCGCCAGCAGTTGGACTAGCGGGGGCACAGATACGCAGTATTTT. It specifies CASSWTSGGTDTQYF.

A few counts support this clone. The rearrangement uses TRBV7-2 and TRBJ2-3; D possibly corresponds to TRBD1 (7 bases). Trimming cost V 0 bases and J 1 base, with 23 bases left between them. Germline loops: CDR1 SGHTA, CDR2 FQGNSA. There are 20 residues in the CDR3. The CDR3 region has the DNA TGTGCCAGCAGCTTAGCGGGCTTGCAGGGGGGAATTCGGGGCACAGATACGCAGTATTTT. It translates to CASSLAGLQGGIRGTDTQYF. Full variable domain (rest looked up from reference TRBV7-2 and TRBJ2-3): GAGVSQSPSNKVTEKGKDVELRCDPISGHTALYWYRQSLGQGLEFLIYFQGNSAPDKSGLPSDRFSAERTGGSVSTLTIQRTQQEDSAVYLCASSLAGLQGGIRGTDTQYFGPGTRLTVL.

This chain uses TRBV28 with TRBJ2-7; possible D gene TRBD2, 5 bases. V was shortened by 3 bases and J by 6 bases, with 15 bases between the two germline ends. The CDR3 runs to 14 residues. The germline V gene has CDR1 MDHEN and CDR2 SYDVKM. CDR3 DNA sequence: TGTGCCAGCAGTTTCCCGGGAAGGGCGGGCGAGCAGTACTTC. It encodes CASSFPGRAGEQYF.

This chain links TRBV6-5 with TRBJ1-1; D perhaps matches TRBD1 (5 bases). V was pared by 4 bases and J by 3 bases, with 15 bases between. The CDR3 runs 15 residues. Looked up from germline, CDR1 is MNHEY and CDR2 is SVGAGI. For the CDR3, the DNA is TGTGCCAGCAGTTCTCCCCCTAGGGGCGACACTGAAGCTTTCTTT. Amino acids: CASSSPPRGDTEAFF.

CDR3 in amino acids: CASTLTGTNEKLFF. The CDR3 nucleotides are TGTGCCAGTACCCTGACGGGAACTAATGAAAAACTGTTTTTT. The chain is built from TRBV19 and TRBJ1-4, with unresolved D. V shed 7 bases and J shed 1 base, with 10 bases lying between them. Germline values: CDR1 LNHDA, CDR2 SQIVND (reference sequence). The CDR3 runs to 14 residues.